This T cell receptor (beta chain) was recovered during a study of T cell responses to AZD1222 COVID-19 vaccine. General study points: Donors were largely white British and mainly female; clonal diversity was possibly underestimated. Among vaccine-associated CD4 TCRs, coverage spanned spike, with dominance at 160-218 and 743-854.

There are 13 residues in the CDR3. The germline CDR1 and CDR2 sequences are LGHNA and YNFKEQ. V was cut by 3 bases and J by 8 bases, with 10 bases left in between. In regard to this clone: Its target is not known.

Assay used: immunoSEQ multiplex PCR; TCRdb lists only in-frame clones, some missing. The sample carries about 150,000 clones, roughly 90% recorded once. This clonotype was obtained from an adult who received the AZD1222 COVID-19 vaccine. The material was peripheral blood, obtained 28 days after the second AZD1222 dose. The chain has TRBV4-2 and TRBJ1-4; a possible D gene is TRBD1 (6 bases). The CDR3 DNA sequence: TGTGCCAGCAGCCACAGGGGAGAAGAAAAACTGTTTTTT. Translating it yields CASSHRGEEKLFF.